This T cell receptor (beta chain) was captured in a study of sequential checkpoint blockade in melanoma. About the research overall: DNA from about a hundred pretreatment tumor samples underwent TCRβ immunosequencing. Twenty-two patients had tumor biopsies before treatment and at week 13. Study observations and caveats: Tumor T-cell fraction and clonality correlated with PD-L1 and CD8+ counts.

Sequencing used immunoSEQ multiplex PCR; TCRdb keeps in-frame clones, though not all of them. The repertoire has 5,000 or so clones, around 25% of them found once; the top ten carry more than 6.5%. CDR3 length: 16 amino acids. Germline V gene lookup returns CDR1 SGHNT and CDR2 YENEEA. V lost 1 base to trimming and J lost 0 bases, with 13 bases between them. Treatment denoted: randomized to nivolumab then ipilimumab (arm A) or the reverse (arm B). This clone was found a few times. Its antigen remains unknown. Sample: tumor tissue (inferred from file names), taken from a patient given nivolumab and ipilimumab in sequence. V usage is TRBV11-3 and J usage is TRBJ2-7, with D perhaps assigned TRBD1 or TRBD2 (5 bases each). The receptor was isolated from a human donor with melanoma. CDR3 nucleotides: TGTGCCAGCAGCTTAGGGGCGTGGGGGAGCTCCTACGAGCAGTACTTC. Residues: CASSLGAWGSSYEQYF.